This T cell receptor (beta chain) came from a study of cytomegalovirus exposure and HLA in healthy donors. Note on this clone: Its antigen is as yet unknown.

Germline V lookup: CDR1 LGHNA, CDR2 YSLEER. The CDR3 spans 15 residues. Trimming left V 0 bases short and J 4 bases short, with 13 bases between. Regarding the study as a whole: CMV serostatus was the sole immune exposure information available. TRBV6-2, TRBV6-3 and other indistinguishable V segments were excluded.

13 Jbeta primers and 60 Vbeta primers were used for the PCR. The authors' processing: Unique TCR beta chains totaled roughly 79 million in a later count, with around 11 million of them shared. The repertoire was sequenced with immunoSEQ multiplex PCR; TCRdb's copy has only in-frame clones and lacks some. The D gene and trimming were derived from the DNA, and the V and J assignments and clone size from that table. The sample lists under 200,000 clones, approximately 79% seen once, with around 2% in the top ten. The chain combines TRBV4-3 with TRBJ2-7; tentative D call: TRBD2 (6 bases). Sequenced material: PBMCs. The TCR comes from a human donor in good health. The CDR3 is CASSQDLTGEYEQYF. The CDR3 DNA is TGCGCCAGCAGCCAAGATCTCACGGGGGAGTACGAGCAGTACTTC.